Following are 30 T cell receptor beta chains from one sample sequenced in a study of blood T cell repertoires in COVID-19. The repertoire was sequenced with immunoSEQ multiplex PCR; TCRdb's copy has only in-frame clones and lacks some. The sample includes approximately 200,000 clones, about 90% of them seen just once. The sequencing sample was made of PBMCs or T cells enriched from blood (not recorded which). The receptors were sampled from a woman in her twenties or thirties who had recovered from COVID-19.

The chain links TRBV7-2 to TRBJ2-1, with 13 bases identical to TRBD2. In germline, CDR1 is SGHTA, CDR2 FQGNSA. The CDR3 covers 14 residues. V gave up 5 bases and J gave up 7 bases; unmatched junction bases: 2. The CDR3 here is CASSAGLAGNEQFF. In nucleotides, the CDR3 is TGTGCCAGCAGCGCGGGACTAGCGGGAAATGAGCAGTTCTTC.

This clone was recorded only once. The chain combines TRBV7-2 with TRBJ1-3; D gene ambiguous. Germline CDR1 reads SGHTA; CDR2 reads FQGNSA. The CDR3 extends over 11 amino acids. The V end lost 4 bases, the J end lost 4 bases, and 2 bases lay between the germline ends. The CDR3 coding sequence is TGTGCCAGCAGCTCAGGAAACACCATATATTTT. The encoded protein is CASSSGNTIYF.

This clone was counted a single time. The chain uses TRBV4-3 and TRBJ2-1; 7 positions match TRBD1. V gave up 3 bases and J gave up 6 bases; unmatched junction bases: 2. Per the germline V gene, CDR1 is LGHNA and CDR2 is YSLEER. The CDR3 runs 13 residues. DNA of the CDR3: TGCGCCAGCAGCCAGACAGGGACCAATGAGCAGTTCTTC. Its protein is CASSQTGTNEQFF.

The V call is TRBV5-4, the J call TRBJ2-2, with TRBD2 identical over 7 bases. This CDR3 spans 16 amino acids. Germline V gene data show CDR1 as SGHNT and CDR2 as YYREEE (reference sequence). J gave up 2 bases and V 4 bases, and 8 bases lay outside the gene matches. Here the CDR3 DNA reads TGTGCCAGCAGCCCTCAGGGAGGGGAAAACACCGGGGAGCTGTTTTTT. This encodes CASSPQGGENTGELFF.

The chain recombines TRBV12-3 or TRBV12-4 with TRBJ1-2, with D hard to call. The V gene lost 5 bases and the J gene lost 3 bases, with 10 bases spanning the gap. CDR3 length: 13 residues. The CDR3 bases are TGTGCCAGCAGTATGCCGGGAGACTATGGCTACACCTTC. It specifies CASSMPGDYGYTF.

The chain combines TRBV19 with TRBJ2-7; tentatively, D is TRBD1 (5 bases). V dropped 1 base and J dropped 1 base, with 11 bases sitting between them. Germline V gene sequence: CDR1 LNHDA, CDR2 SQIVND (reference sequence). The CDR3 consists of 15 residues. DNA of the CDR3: TGTGCCAGTAGTATAGCCCAGGGTGGGTCCTACGAGCAGTACTTC. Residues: CASSIAQGGSYEQYF. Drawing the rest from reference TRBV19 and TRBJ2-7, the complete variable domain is DGGITQSPKYLFRKEGQNVTLSCEQNLNHDAMYWYRQDPGQGLRLIYYSQIVNDFQKGDIAEGYSVSREKKESFPLTVTSAQKNPTAFYLCASSIAQGGSYEQYFGPGTRLTVT.

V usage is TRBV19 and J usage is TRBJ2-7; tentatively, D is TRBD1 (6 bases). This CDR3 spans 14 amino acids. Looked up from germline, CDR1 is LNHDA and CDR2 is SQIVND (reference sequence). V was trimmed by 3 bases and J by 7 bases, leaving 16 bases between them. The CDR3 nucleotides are TGTGCCAGTAGTATCCGTCAGACAGGTGGGGAGCAGTACTTC. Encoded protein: CASSIRQTGGEQYF.

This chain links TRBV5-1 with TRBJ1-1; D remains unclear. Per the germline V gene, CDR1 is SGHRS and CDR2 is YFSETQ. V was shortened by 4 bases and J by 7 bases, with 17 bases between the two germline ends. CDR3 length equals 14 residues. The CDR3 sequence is CASSPIPTLHEAFF. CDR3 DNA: TGCGCCAGCAGCCCGATTCCGACACTCCATGAAGCTTTCTTT.

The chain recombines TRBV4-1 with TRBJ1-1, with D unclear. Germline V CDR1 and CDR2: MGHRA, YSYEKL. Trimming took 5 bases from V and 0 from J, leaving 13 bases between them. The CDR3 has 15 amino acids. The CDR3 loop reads CASSREGNLNTEAFF. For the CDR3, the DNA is TGCGCCAGCAGCAGGGAGGGAAACTTGAACACTGAAGCTTTCTTT.

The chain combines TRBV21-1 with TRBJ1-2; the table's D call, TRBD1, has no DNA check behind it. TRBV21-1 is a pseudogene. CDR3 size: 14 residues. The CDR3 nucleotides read TGTGCCAGCAGCCCCCGACAGGGGGGCTCTGGCTACACCTTC. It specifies CASSPRQGGSGYTF.

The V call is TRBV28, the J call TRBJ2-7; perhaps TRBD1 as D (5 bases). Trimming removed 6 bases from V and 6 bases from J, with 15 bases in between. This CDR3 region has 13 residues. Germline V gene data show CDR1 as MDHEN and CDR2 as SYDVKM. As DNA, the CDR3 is TGTGCCAGCAGCCCTGGCAGGGCCCGCGAGCAGTACTTC. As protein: CASSPGRAREQYF.

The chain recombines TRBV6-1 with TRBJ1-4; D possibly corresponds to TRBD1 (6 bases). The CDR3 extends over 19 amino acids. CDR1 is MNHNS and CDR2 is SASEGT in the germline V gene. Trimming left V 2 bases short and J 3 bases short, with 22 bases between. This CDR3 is CASSETPGENFRANEKLFF. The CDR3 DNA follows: TGTGCCAGCAGTGAAACCCCAGGGGAGAATTTCAGAGCTAATGAAAAACTGTTTTTT.

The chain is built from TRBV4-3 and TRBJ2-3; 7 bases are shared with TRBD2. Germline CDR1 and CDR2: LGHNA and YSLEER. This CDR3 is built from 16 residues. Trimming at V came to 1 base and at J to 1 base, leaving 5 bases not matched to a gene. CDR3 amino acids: CASSQGASGGTDTQYF. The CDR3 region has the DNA TGCGCCAGCAGCCAAGGGGCTAGCGGAGGCACAGATACGCAGTATTTT.

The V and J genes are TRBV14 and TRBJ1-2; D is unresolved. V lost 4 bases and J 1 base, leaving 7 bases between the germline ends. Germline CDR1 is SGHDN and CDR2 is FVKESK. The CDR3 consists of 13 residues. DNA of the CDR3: TGTGCCAGCAGCCTGCGGTTTAACTATGGCTACACCTTC. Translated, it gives CASSLRFNYGYTF.

CDR3 in amino acids: CASSAPFGFREKLFF. CDR3 sequence (DNA): TGTGCCAGCAGCGCGCCCTTTGGTTTTCGGGAAAAACTGTTTTTT. The chain uses TRBV9 and TRBJ1-4; D gene ambiguous. This CDR3 is built from 15 residues. V lost 3 bases to trimming and J lost 8 bases, with 17 bases between them. The V gene's germline CDR1 is SGDLS and CDR2 YYNGEE. Supplemented by reference TRBV9 and TRBJ1-4, the full variable domain reads DSGVTQTPKHLITATGQRVTLRCSPRSGDLSVYWYQQSLDQGLQFLIQYYNGEERAKGNILERFSAQQFPDLHSELNLSSLELGDSALYFCASSAPFGFREKLFFGSGTQLSVL.

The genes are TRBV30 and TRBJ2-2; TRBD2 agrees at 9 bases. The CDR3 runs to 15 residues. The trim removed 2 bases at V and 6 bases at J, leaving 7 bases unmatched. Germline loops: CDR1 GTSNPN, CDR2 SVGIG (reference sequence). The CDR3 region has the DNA TGTGCCTGGAGTAAGGGTAGCGGGGGTTCCGGGGAGCTGTTTTTT. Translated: CAWSKGSGGSGELFF.

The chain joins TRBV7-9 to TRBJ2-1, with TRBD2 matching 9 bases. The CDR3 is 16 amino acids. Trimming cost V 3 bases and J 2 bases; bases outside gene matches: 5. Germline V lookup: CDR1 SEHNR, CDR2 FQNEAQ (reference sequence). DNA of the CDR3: TGTGCCAGCAGCTTCATTAGCGGGAGCACCTACAATGAGCAGTTCTTC. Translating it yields CASSFISGSTYNEQFF.

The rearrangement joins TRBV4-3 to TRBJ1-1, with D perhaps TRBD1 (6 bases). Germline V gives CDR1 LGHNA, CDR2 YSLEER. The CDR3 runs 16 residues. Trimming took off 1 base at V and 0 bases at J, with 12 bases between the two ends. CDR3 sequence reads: CASSQVGTLMNTEAFF. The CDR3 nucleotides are TGCGCCAGCAGCCAAGTAGGGACACTCATGAACACTGAAGCTTTCTTT.

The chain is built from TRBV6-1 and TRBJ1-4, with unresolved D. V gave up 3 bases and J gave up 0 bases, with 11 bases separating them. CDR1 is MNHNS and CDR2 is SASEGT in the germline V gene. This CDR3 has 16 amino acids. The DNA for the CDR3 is TGTGCCAGCAGTGACTTCACTCATGCAACTAATGAAAAACTGTTTTTT. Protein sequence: CASSDFTHATNEKLFF.

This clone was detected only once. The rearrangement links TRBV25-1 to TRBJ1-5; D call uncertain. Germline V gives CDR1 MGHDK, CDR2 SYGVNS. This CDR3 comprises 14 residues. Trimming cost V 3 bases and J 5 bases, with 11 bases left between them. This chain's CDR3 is CASSEIRSDQPQHF. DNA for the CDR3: TGTGCCAGCAGTGAGATCAGGTCGGATCAGCCCCAGCATTTT.

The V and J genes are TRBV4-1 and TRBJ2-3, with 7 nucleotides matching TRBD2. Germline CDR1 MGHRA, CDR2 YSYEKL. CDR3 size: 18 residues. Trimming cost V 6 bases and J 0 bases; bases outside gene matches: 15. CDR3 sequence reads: CASRLTSEGLISTDTQYF. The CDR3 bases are TGCGCCAGCAGGCTTACTAGCGAGGGACTGATTAGCACAGATACGCAGTATTTT.

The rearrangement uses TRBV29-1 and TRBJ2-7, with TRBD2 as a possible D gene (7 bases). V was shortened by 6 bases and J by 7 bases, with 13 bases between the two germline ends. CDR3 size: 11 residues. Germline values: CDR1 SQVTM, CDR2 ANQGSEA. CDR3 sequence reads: CSVPRGGEQYF. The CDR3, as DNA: TGCAGCGTCCCGAGGGGGGGAGAGCAGTACTTC.

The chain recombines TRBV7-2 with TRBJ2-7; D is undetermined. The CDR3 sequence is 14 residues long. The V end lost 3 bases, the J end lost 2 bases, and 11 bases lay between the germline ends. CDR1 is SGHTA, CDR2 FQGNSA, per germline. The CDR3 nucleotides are TGTGCCAGCAGCTTTCAGGTAGGCCCCTACGAGCAGTACTTC. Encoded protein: CASSFQVGPYEQYF.

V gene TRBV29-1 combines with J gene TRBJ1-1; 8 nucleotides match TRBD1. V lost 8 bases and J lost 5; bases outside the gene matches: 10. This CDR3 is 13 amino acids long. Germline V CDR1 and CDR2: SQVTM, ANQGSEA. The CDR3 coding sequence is TGCAGCCAACAGACAGGGGACGGTACTGAAGCTTTCTTT. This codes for CSQQTGDGTEAFF.

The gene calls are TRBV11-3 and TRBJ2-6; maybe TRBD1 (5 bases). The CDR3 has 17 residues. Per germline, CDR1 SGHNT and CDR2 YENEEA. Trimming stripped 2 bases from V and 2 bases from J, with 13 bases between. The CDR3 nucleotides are TGTGCCAGCAGCTTATACGGGTCAGGGACTGGGGCCAACGTCCTGACTTTC. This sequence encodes CASSLYGSGTGANVLTF.

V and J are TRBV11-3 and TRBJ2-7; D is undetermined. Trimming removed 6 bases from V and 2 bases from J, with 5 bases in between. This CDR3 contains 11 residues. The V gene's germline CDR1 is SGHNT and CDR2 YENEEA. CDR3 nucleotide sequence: TGTGCCAGCAGTACAGCCTACGAGCAGTACTTC. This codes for CASSTAYEQYF.

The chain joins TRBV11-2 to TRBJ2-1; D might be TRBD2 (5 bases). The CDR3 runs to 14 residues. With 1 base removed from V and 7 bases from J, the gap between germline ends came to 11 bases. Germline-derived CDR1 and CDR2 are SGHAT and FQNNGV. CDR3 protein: CASSLAGIINEQFF. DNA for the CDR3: TGTGCCAGCAGCTTAGCGGGAATCATAAATGAGCAGTTCTTC.

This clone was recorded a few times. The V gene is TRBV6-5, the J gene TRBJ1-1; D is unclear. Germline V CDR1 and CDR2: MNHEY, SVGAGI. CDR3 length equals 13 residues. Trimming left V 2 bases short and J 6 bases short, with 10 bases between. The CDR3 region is CASSYNDGAEAFF. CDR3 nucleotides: TGTGCCAGCAGTTACAACGACGGGGCTGAAGCTTTCTTT.

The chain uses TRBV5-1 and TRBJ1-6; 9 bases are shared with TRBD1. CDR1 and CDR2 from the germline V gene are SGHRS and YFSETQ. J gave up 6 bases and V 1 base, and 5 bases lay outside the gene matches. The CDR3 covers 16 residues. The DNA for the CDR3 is TGCGCCAGCAGCTTGACCGGGACAGGGTCTAATTCACCCCTCCACTTT. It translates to CASSLTGTGSNSPLHF. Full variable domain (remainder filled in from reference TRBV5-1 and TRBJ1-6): KAGVTQTPRYLIKTRGQQVTLSCSPISGHRSVSWYQQTPGQGLQFLFEYFSETQRNKGNFPGRFSGRQFSNSRSEMNVSTLELGDSALYLCASSLTGTGSNSPLHFGNGTRLTVT.

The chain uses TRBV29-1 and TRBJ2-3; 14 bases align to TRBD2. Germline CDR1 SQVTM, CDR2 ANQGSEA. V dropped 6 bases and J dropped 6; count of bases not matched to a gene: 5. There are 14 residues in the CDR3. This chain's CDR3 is CSVGTSGGWDTQYF. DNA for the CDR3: TGCAGCGTAGGGACTAGCGGGGGCTGGGATACGCAGTATTTT.